Listed below are T cell receptor beta chains from one sample, sequenced in a study of blood T cell repertoires in COVID-19. Assay: immunoSEQ multiplex PCR; the TCRdb copy retains only in-frame clones and omits some. In the table there are about 320,000 clones, around 84% of which are singletons. The sample comprised PBMCs or T cells enriched from blood (not recorded which). The receptors derive from a young woman who had been exposed to COVID-19. Each CDR3 is given with its conserved first and last residue. A D gene is named only where the DNA matches it firmly. Size is omitted from some rows. Given values are once, few, many or a class for expanded clones.

V	J	D	size	DNA	CDR3
TRBV9	TRBJ2-2	NA	few	TGTGCCAGCAGCCTGAGGACCAACGGGGGCGGGGAGCTGTTTTTT	CASSLRTNGGGELFF
TRBV28	TRBJ1-1	TRBD1	few	TGTGCCAGCAGTTTGTTACAGGGGTACACTGAAGCTTTCTTT	CASSLLQGYTEAFF
TRBV5-6	TRBJ2-3	TRBD2	NA	TGTGCCAGCAGAAGACTAGCGGGGACTAGCACAGATACGCAGTATTTT	CASRRLAGTSTDTQYF
TRBV28	TRBJ1-5	NA	NA	TGTGCCAGCAGTTCCAACAGGGTTTTGAATCAGCCCCAGCATTTT	CASSSNRVLNQPQHF
TRBV2	TRBJ2-5	TRBD1	NA	TGTGCCAGCAATCAAGGGGGCGGTCTCCAAGAGACCCAGTACTTC	CASNQGGGLQETQYF
TRBV2	TRBJ2-3	TRBD2	NA	TGTGCCAGCAGTGAACCTAGCGGGGGGGATACGCAGTATTTT	CASSEPSGGDTQYF
TRBV30	TRBJ1-4	TRBD1	NA	TGTGCCTGGTCCGGGACAGGGAGCGAAAAACTGTTTTTT	CAWSGTGSEKLFF
TRBV5-4	TRBJ2-5	TRBD2	NA	TGTGCCAGCAGCTTGAGGCGGGGAGGGCAAGAGACCCAGTACTTC	CASSLRRGGQETQYF
TRBV5-1	TRBJ1-5	NA	NA	TGCGCCAGCAGCTTGGAGGGGATGACCAATCAGCCCCAGCATTTT	CASSLEGMTNQPQHF
TRBV10-3	TRBJ1-6	TRBD1	NA	TGTGCCATCAGTGGAGGACAGGGCCTACAAGCCCTCCACTTT	CAISGGQGLQALHF
TRBV9	TRBJ2-1	NA	NA	TGTGCCAGCAGCGTAGATAGAGGACCAGGGGACAATGAGCAGTTCTTC	CASSVDRGPGDNEQFF
TRBV11-2	TRBJ2-3	TRBD2	NA	TGTGCCAGCAGCCACGAGCGGGGGGGCCCTGGTACGCAGTATTTT	CASSHERGGPGTQYF
TRBV5-6	TRBJ1-2	TRBD1	NA	TGTGCCAGCAGCTTGCCTCCGGGACAGGGTTCCTATGGCTACACCTTC	CASSLPPGQGSYGYTF
TRBV27	TRBJ2-7	TRBD2	NA	TGTGCCAGCAGTGGTTGGGGAGGGCCGAACTACGAGCAGTACTTC	CASSGWGGPNYEQYF
TRBV3-1/TRBV3-2	TRBJ2-7	TRBD2	NA	TGTGCCAGCAGCCCCTTGCGCGGGAGCTACGAGCAGTACTTC	CASSPLRGSYEQYF
TRBV5-1	TRBJ1-5	NA	NA	TGCGCCAGCAGCTTGTGGGGACTGAACGAGCCCCAGCATTTT	CASSLWGLNEPQHF
TRBV2	TRBJ2-2	TRBD1	NA	TGTGCCAGCAGAGGGACAGGGCGCACCGGGGAGCTGTTTTTT	CASRGTGRTGELFF
TRBV5-3	TRBJ1-3	NA	once	TGTGCCAGAAGCTTCCGGGACTGCCGGACGATCACCATATATTTT	CARSFRDCRTITIYF
TRBV19	TRBJ1-4	NA	NA	TGTGCCAGTAGTATTTCCTGGACAGCTAATGAAAAACTGTTTTTT	CASSISWTANEKLFF
TRBV18	TRBJ2-7	TRBD2	NA	TGTGCCAGCTCACCACCGAGTATAGCGGGAGACGAGCAGTACTTC	CASSPPSIAGDEQYF
TRBV5-1	TRBJ1-2	NA	NA	TGCGCCAGTCATATAACGGGGGGCTATGGCTACACCTTC	CASHITGGYGYTF
TRBV2	TRBJ1-5	TRBD1	NA	TGTGCCAGTAAACAGGGGAACAATCAGCCCCAGCATTTT	CASKQGNNQPQHF
TRBV5-1	TRBJ1-6	NA	NA	TGCGCCAGCAGCTTCGGACAAAAAGATAATTCACCCCTCCACTTT	CASSFGQKDNSPLHF
TRBV27	TRBJ2-1	NA	NA	TGTGCCAGCAGTTTCCGGGGGAAGAACAATGAGCAGTTCTTC	CASSFRGKNNEQFF
TRBV5-1	TRBJ2-7	NA	NA	TGCGCCAGCAGCCCCCAGAGGGGGTCTTACGAGCAGTACTTC	CASSPQRGSYEQYF
TRBV11-3	TRBJ2-1	NA	NA	TGTGCCAGCAGCTTCCGTAAGAGCTCCTACAATGAGCAGTTCTTC	CASSFRKSSYNEQFF
TRBV7-8	TRBJ1-1	NA	NA	TGTGCCAGCAGCTTAAACACAGAGAACACTGAAGCTTTCTTT	CASSLNTENTEAFF
TRBV27	TRBJ2-7	TRBD1	NA	TGTGCCAGCAGTACCTGGACAGGGGGTCGCTACGAGCAGTACTTC	CASSTWTGGRYEQYF
TRBV6-2/TRBV6-3	TRBJ2-3	NA	NA	TGTGCCAGCAGTTACCGGGACTCCTTCAGAGATACGCAGTATTTT	CASSYRDSFRDTQYF
TRBV6-5	TRBJ1-1	NA	NA	TGTGCCAGCAGCCGTGAGGAAGGCAGAACTGAAGCTTTCTTT	CASSREEGRTEAFF
TRBV7-3	TRBJ1-1	NA	few	TGTGCCAGCAGTGAACTTGGGGGGGACACTGAAGCTTTCTTT	CASSELGGDTEAFF
TRBV28	TRBJ1-6	NA	NA	TGTGCCAGCAGCGCCGGGGTAGGAGGGCTGGAGTCACCCCTCCACTTT	CASSAGVGGLESPLHF
TRBV5-1	TRBJ1-1	TRBD1	NA	TGCGCCAGCAGCCTCGGACAGGGAGATGGAACTGAAGCTTTCTTT	CASSLGQGDGTEAFF
TRBV27	TRBJ1-1	NA	once	TGTGCCAGCAGTTTATTTTCGGGGGTGAACACTGAAGCTTTCTTT	CASSLFSGVNTEAFF
TRBV29-1	TRBJ2-3	TRBD2	NA	TGCAGCGTTGAGAGGGAGGGCCTAGATACGCAGTATTTT	CSVEREGLDTQYF
TRBV15	TRBJ2-1	TRBD2	NA	TGTGCCACCAGCGGGGGACTGGGACTAGCGGAGAATGAGCAGTTCTTC	CATSGGLGLAENEQFF
TRBV28	TRBJ1-6	NA	NA	TGTGCCAGCAGGCCCTCATATAAGGGGTCACCCCTCCACTTT	CASRPSYKGSPLHF
TRBV28	TRBJ2-3	NA	NA	TGTGCCAGCAGTCAGGGACTGGGCCCAGATACGCAGTATTTT	CASSQGLGPDTQYF
TRBV9	TRBJ1-4	NA	NA	TGTGCCAGCAGCGTAGCGGAGGGGTGGAATGAAAAACTGTTTTTT	CASSVAEGWNEKLFF
TRBV30	TRBJ1-2	TRBD1	NA	TGTGCCTGGAGTACAGGGGGCGGTAACTATGGCTACACCTTC	CAWSTGGGNYGYTF
TRBV5-1	TRBJ1-1	TRBD1	NA	TGCGCCAGCAGCCTACAGGGGGGGAACACTGAAGCTTTCTTT	CASSLQGGNTEAFF
TRBV29-1	TRBJ1-2	NA	NA	TGCAGCGTTGAGGGCGGGGCTGGGGGCTACACCTTC	CSVEGGAGGYTF
TRBV6-2/TRBV6-3	TRBJ2-7	NA	NA	TGTGCCAGCAGCCAGAGGACGGGGGCCTACGAGCAGTACTTC	CASSQRTGAYEQYF
TRBV5-4	TRBJ1-6	NA	NA	TGTGCCAGCAGCTTGGACACAGGGCGAACGGGATCACCCCTCCACTTT	CASSLDTGRTGSPLHF
TRBV11-1	TRBJ1-1	NA	NA	TGTGCCAGCAGCTTAGCCGCATCCGGTGCGGGCACTGAAGCTTTCTTT	CASSLAASGAGTEAFF